This TCR beta chain was obtained from a study of graft-versus-host responses after intestinal transplantation. At the level of the study: After anti-thymocyte globulin induction, recipients took tacrolimus and steroids for about 3 years. Notes on the study in general: GvH clones detected in recipient marrow included some appearing first in ileum or blood.

The assay was immunoSEQ multiplex PCR, and TCRdb's table has in-frame clones only and misses some. The sample lists about 20,000 clones; around 39% were seen once. Trimming left V 4 bases short and J 1 base short, with 7 bases between. Germline CDR1 is SQVTM and CDR2 is ANQGSEA. The CDR3 length is 12 residues. The chain carries TRBV29-1 and TRBJ1-1; D remains unclear. This clonotype was sampled from a human patient who received an intestinal transplant. The sample here was alloreactive CD4+ T cells from a mixed lymphocyte reaction culture, taken before intestinal transplant. The sample's subset: CFSE-low proliferating T cells sorted from approximately six-day pre-transplant mixed lymphocyte reaction (GvH or HvG direction). The CDR3 nucleotides are TGCAGCGTTGTTCGGAGGAACACTGAAGCTTTCTTT. It specifies CSVVRRNTEAFF.